This entry is about one T cell receptor beta chain. The data originate from a study of blood T cell repertoires in COVID-19. TCRdb's table, derived via immunoSEQ multiplex PCR, lists solely in-frame clones and lacks some. The profile shows approximately 110,000 clones, around 83% of them singletons. V trimming: 3 bases; J trimming: 1 base; junction bases outside the gene matches: 5. From germline, CDR1 is SQVTM and CDR2 ANQGSEA. The CDR3 spans 14 residues. The material sequenced was peripheral blood. The TCR originated in a woman older than 75 with acute or convalescent COVID-19. The genes are TRBV29-1 and TRBJ2-5; the match to TRBD1 covers 7 bases. The CDR3 spells CSVDYGDSQETQYF. CDR3 bases: TGCAGCGTTGACTACGGGGACAGCCAAGAGACCCAGTACTTC.